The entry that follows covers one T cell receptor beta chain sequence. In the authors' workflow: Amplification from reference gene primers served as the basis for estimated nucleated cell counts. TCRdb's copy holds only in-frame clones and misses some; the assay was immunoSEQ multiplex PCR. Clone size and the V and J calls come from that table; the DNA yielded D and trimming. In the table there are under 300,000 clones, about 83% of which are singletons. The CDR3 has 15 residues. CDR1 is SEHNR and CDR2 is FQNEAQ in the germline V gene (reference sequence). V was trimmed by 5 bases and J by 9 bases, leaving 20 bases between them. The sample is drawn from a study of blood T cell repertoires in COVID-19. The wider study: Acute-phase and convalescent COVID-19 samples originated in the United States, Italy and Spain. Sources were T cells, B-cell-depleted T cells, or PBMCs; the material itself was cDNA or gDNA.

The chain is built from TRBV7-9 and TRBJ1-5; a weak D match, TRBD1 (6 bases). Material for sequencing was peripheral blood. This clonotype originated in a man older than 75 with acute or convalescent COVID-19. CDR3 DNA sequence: TGTGCCAGCAGCCCGGACAGCCTTATAGGAAGGCCCCAGCATTTT. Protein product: CASSPDSLIGRPQHF.